Given below is one T cell receptor (beta chain) in context. This sample stems from a study of blood T cell repertoires in COVID-19. Original processing notes: The assay estimated nucleated cells by amplifying reference gene primers. Clones were read by immunoSEQ multiplex PCR, and TCRdb kept only the in-frame ones, dropping some. V and J calls and clone size are copied from that table; D and trimming were computed from the DNA. Of 45,000 to 65,000 clones in the sample, 85% to 95% are singletons; the top ten hold 2.5% to 3.5%. CDR1 KGHDR and CDR2 SFDVKD come from the germline V gene. Trimming shortened V by 2 bases and J by 5 bases, and 8 bases separated the two germline ends. The CDR3 consists of 13 residues.

This rearrangement joins TRBV24-1 to TRBJ2-5; D unclear. The clonotype comes from a human donor in a cohort sampled during active COVID-19. Source material: peripheral blood. The CDR3 is CATSDSTRETQYF. The CDR3 DNA sequence: TGTGCCACCAGTGATTCCACCCGGGAGACCCAGTACTTC.